The 10 T cell receptor beta chains given below trace back to one sample, sequenced in a study of blood T cells in healthy people across ages. With a J-beta primer mix and a sample-barcoded 5' primer, a second PCR ran about 6 to 11 cycles. One entry per CDR3 protein, called by TCRdb with MiXCR from the 5' RACE reads. In the table there are approximately 810,000 distinct CDR3 sequences, more than 25% of which are singletons. Sequenced material: blood. These receptors were taken from a woman older than 75 in good health.

This clonotype was seen at least ten times. The chain has TRBV5-6 and TRBJ2-1; D might be TRBD1 (5 bases). Germline lookup yields CDR1 SGHDT and CDR2 YYEEEE. The CDR3 extends over 15 amino acids. V gave up 1 base and J gave up 8 bases, with 16 bases separating them. This chain's CDR3 is CASSLRATGSHEQFF. The CDR3, as DNA: TGTGCCAGCAGCTTGCGGGCTACAGGTTCGCATGAGCAGTTCTTC.

There are a few counts of this clonotype. This chain's CDR3 is CASSQVGAPLGEQFF. In nucleotides, the CDR3 is TGTGCCAGCAGTCAGGTGGGGGCCCCACTGGGTGAGCAGTTCTTC. The chain is built from TRBV6-2 or TRBV6-3 and TRBJ2-1; TRBD1 might be the D (6 bases). Germline lookup yields CDR1 MNHEY and CDR2 SVGEGT. CDR3 length equals 15 residues. Trimming took 5 bases from V and 9 from J, leaving 20 bases between them.

This clonotype occurred a few times. This may stem from a read error, because a much larger clone lies one nucleotide away. V is TRBV5-1 and J is TRBJ2-1; the match to TRBD2 covers 8 bases. The CDR3 is made up of 15 amino acids. The germline CDR1 and CDR2 sequences are SGHRS and YFSETQ. Germline trimming cut 3 bases from V and 7 bases from J; bases unmatched to any gene: 9. CDR3 in amino acids: CASSSLAGGVNEQFF. Written as DNA, the CDR3 is TGCGCCAGCAGCTCCCTTGCCGGGGGGGTGAATGAGCAGTTCTTC.

Remarks on this clonotype: A much larger clone lies a single base off, so this may be a read error. V gene TRBV4-1 combines with J gene TRBJ2-5; TRBD2 aligns across 8 bases. V shed 4 bases, J shed 11 bases, and the junction held 12 bases outside the gene matches. Germline CDR1 and CDR2: MGHRA and YSYEKL. This CDR3 is built from 14 residues. The CDR3 DNA follows: TGCGCCAGCAGCCCCAAGAAGGGACTAGATGAGCAGTACTTC. Protein product: CASSPKKGLDEQYF.

There are many counts of this clonotype. CDR3 region: CASSSLRQLYGYTF. Written as DNA, the CDR3 is TGTGCCAGCAGCTCCCTCCGTCAACTCTATGGCTACACCTTC. The chain couples TRBV6-2 or TRBV6-3 to TRBJ1-2; D remains ambiguous. Germline CDR1 and CDR2: MNHEY and SVGEGT. V was pared by 6 bases and J by 4 bases, with 15 bases between. The CDR3 totals 14 residues.

V gene TRBV6-6 combines with J gene TRBJ2-7; 7 bases line up with TRBD2. This CDR3 is 12 amino acids long. Losses at the gene ends were 7 bases for V and 2 bases for J; bases not matched to a gene: 2. Per germline, CDR1 MNHNY and CDR2 SVGAGI (reference sequence). CDR3 in amino acids: CASTAGAYEQYF. The CDR3 DNA reads TGTGCCAGCACGGCGGGGGCCTACGAGCAGTACTTC.

A note on this clonotype: This may arise from a read error, as a much more abundant clone is one base away. This chain links TRBV13 with TRBJ2-5; TRBD2 matches 14 bases. Germline CDR1 and CDR2: PRHDT and FYEKMQ (reference sequence). V trimming: 6 bases; J trimming: 12 bases; junction bases outside the gene matches: 6. This CDR3 is 13 amino acids long. For the CDR3, the DNA is TGTGCCAGCAGAATGACTAGCGGGGGGGCGGAGTACTTC. Its translation: CASRMTSGGAEYF.

This clonotype has ten or more counts. V gene TRBV6-2 or TRBV6-3 combines with J gene TRBJ2-1, with D tentatively TRBD1 (5 bases). Germline V gene data show CDR1 as MNHEY and CDR2 as SVGEGT. V dropped 6 bases and J dropped 3 bases, with 12 bases sitting between them. The CDR3 has 14 residues. The CDR3, as DNA: TGTGCCAGCAGGACACGACAGAACTACAATGAGCAGTTCTTC. It encodes CASRTRQNYNEQFF.

This clonotype was counted at least ten times. The chain couples TRBV5-1 to TRBJ1-6; weak D call: TRBD1 (6 bases). Germline loops: CDR1 SGHRS, CDR2 YFSETQ. Trimming removed 2 bases at V and 3 bases at J, with 12 bases between. The CDR3 sequence is 16 residues long. The CDR3 DNA sequence: TGCGCCAGCAGCTTATTCCGGACAGACTATAATTCACCCCTCCACTTT. Translation: CASSLFRTDYNSPLHF.

The genes are TRBV6-2 or TRBV6-3 and TRBJ1-2, with D uncertain. CDR1 and CDR2 (germline): MNHEY, SVGEGT. V was clipped by 4 bases and J by 5 bases, with 17 bases between them. The CDR3 loop spans 15 amino acids. CDR3 loop: CASSSLQTAGYGYTF. In DNA, the CDR3 is TGTGCCAGCAGTTCCTTACAGACGGCCGGGTATGGCTACACCTTC.